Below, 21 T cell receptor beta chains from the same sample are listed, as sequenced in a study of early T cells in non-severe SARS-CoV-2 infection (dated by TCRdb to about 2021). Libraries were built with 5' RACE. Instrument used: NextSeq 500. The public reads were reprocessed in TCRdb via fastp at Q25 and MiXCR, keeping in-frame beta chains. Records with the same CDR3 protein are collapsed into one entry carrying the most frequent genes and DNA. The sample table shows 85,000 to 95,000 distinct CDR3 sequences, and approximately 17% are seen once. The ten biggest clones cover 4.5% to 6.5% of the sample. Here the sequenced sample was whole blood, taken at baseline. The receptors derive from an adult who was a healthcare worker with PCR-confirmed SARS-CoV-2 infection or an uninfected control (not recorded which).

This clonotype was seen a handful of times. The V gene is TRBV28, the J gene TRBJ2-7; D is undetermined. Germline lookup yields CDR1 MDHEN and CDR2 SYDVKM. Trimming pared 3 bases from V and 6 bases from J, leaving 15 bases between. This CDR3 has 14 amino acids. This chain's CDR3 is CASSFSGFFSEQYF. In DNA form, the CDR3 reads TGTGCCAGCAGTTTTTCTGGGTTTTTCAGCGAGCAGTACTTC. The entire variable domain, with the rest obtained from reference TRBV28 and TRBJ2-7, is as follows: DVKVTQSSRYLVKRTGEKVFLECVQDMDHENMFWYRQDPGLGLRLIYFSYDVKMKEKGDIPEGYSVSREKKERFSLILESASTNQTSMYLCASSFSGFFSEQYFGPGTRLTVT.

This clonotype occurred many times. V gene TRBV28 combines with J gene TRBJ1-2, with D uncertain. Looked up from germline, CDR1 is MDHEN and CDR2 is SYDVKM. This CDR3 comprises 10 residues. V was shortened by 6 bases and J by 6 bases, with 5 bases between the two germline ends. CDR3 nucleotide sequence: TGTGCCAGCAGGAGTGATGGCTACACCTTC. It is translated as CASRSDGYTF.

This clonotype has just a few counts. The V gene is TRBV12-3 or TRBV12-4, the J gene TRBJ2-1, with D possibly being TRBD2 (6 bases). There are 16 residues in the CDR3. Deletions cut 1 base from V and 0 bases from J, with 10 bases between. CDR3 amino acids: CASSLVLALSYNEQFF. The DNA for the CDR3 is TGTGCCAGCAGTTTAGTCCTAGCGCTCTCCTACAATGAGCAGTTCTTC.

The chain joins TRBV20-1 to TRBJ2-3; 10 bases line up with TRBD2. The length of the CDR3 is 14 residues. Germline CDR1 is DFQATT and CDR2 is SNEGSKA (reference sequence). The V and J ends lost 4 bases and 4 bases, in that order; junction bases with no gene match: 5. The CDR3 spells CSAILAGAPDTQYF. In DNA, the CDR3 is TGCAGTGCTATCCTAGCGGGAGCCCCAGATACGCAGTATTTT.

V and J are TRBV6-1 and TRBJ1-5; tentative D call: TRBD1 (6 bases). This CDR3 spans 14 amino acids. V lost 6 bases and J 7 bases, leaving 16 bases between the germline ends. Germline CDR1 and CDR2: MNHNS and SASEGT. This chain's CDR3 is CASRLYRAGQPQHF. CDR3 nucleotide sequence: TGTGCCAGCAGGCTTTACAGGGCGGGACAGCCCCAGCATTTT.

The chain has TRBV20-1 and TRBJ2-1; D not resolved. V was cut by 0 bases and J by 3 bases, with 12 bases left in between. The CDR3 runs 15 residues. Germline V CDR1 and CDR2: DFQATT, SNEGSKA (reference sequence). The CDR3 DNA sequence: TGCAGTGCTAGAGATTCGCTAACACACTACAATGAGCAGTTCTTC. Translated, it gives CSARDSLTHYNEQFF.

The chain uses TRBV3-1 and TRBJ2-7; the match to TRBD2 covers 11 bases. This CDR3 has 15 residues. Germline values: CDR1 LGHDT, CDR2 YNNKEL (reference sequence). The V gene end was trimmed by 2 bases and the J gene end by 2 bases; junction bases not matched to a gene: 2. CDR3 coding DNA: TGTGCCAGCAGCCAACTAGCGGGAGGTCCCTACGAGCAGTACTTC. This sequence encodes CASSQLAGGPYEQYF.

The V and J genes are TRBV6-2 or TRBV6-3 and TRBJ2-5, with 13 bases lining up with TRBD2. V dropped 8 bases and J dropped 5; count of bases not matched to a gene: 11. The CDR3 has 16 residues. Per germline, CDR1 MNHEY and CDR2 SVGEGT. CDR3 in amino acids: CASAGSWTSGSETQYF. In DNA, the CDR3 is TGTGCCAGCGCCGGCTCTTGGACTAGCGGGAGTGAGACCCAGTACTTC.

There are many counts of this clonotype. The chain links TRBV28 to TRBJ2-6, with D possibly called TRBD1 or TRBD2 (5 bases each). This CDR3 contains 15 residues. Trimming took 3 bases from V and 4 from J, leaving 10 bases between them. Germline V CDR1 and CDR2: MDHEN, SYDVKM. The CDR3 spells CASSFSGTGANVLTF. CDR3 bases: TGTGCCAGCAGTTTCTCAGGGACCGGGGCCAACGTCCTGACTTTC.

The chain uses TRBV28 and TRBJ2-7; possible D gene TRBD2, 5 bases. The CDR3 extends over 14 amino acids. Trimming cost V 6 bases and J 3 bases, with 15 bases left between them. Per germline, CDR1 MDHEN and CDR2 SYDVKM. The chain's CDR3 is CASRPRRADYEQYF. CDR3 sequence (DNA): TGTGCCAGCAGACCAAGGCGGGCTGACTACGAGCAGTACTTC.

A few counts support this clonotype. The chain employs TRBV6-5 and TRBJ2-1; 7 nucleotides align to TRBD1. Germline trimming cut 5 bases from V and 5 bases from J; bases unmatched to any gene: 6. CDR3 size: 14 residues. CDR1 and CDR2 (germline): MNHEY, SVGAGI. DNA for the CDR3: TGTGCCAGCAGTCGGACAGGCGGTAACAATGAGCAGTTCTTC. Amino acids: CASSRTGGNNEQFF.

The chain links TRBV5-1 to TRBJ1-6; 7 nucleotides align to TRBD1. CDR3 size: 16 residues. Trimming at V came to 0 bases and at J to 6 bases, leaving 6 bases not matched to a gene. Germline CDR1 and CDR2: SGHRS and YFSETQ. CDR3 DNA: TGCGCCAGCAGCTTGGCGACCGGGACAGCTAATTCACCCCTCCACTTT. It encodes CASSLATGTANSPLHF.

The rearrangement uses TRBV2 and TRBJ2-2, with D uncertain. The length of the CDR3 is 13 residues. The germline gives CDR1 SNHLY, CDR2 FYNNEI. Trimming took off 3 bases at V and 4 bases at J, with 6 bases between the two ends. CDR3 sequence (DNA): TGTGCCAGCAGTGAGTCGAGCACCGGGGAGCTGTTTTTT. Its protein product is CASSESSTGELFF.

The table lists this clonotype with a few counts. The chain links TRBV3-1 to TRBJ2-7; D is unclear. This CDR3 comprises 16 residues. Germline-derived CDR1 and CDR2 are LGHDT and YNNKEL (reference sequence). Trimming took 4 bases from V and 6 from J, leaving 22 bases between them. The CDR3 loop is CASSPTPGSLTAEQYF. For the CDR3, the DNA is TGTGCCAGCAGCCCTACCCCCGGCTCCTTGACTGCCGAGCAGTACTTC.

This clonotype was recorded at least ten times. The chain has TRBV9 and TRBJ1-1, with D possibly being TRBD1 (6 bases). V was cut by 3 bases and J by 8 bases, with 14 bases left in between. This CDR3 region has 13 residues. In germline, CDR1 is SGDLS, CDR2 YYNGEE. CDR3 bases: TGTGCCAGCAGCGAAGGACAGATGACCGAAGCTTTCTTT. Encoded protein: CASSEGQMTEAFF.

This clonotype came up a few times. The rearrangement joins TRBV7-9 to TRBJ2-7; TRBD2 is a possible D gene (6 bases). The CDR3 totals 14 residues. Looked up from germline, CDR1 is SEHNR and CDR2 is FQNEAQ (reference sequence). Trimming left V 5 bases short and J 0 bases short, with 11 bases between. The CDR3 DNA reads TGTGCCAGCAGCCTGGACGGGAGCTCCTACGAGCAGTACTTC. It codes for CASSLDGSSYEQYF.

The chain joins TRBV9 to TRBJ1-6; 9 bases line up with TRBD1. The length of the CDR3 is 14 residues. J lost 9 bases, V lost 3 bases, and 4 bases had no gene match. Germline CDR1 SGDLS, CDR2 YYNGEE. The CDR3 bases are TGTGCCAGCAGCGCGGGACAGGGAAGTTCACCCCTCCACTTT. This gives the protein CASSAGQGSSPLHF.

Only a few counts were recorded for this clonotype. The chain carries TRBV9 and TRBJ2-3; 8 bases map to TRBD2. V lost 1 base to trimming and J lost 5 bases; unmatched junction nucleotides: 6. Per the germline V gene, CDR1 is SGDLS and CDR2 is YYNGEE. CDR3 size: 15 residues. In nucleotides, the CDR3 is TGTGCCAGCAGCGTATCACCGGGAGGGCGAGATACGCAGTATTTT. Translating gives CASSVSPGGRDTQYF.

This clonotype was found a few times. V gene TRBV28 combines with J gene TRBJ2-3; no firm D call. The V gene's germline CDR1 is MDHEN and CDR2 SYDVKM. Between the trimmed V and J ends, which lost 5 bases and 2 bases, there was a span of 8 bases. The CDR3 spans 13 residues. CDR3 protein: CASSPKLTDTQYF. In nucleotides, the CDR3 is TGTGCCAGCAGTCCCAAGCTCACAGATACGCAGTATTTT.

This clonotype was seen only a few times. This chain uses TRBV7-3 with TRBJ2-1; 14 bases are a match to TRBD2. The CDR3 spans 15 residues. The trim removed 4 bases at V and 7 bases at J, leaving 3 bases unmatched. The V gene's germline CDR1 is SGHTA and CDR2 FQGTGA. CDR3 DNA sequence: TGTGCCAGCAGCTCCCGACTAGCGGGAGGGAATGAGCAGTTCTTC. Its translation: CASSSRLAGGNEQFF.

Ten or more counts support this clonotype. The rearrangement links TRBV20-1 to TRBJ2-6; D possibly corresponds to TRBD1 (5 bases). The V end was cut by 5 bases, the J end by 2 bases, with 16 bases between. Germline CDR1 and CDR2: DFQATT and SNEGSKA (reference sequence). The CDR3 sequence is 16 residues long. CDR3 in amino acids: CSAVGRTKTGANVLTF. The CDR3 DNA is TGCAGTGCTGTGGGCAGGACAAAGACTGGGGCCAACGTCCTGACTTTC.